The rows below give T cell receptor beta chains drawn from one sample of a study of human T cells and chemical hapten exposure. TCRdb processed the RACE reads anew with MiXCR; each CDR3 protein has one entry. The sample holds roughly 200,000 distinct CDR3 sequences, around 24% seen once. Source: whole blood, taken in connection with sensitization to the hapten diphenylcyclopropenone (DPC). Receptor source: a woman aged 45-65 years with alopecia areata. Some clones in this sample may be carry-over from other donors' samples. Each CDR3 is given with its conserved first and last residue. A D gene is named only where the DNA matches it firmly. Some rows mark clone size as missing; the rest say once, few, many or name a class of expanded clone.

v_gene: TRBV20-1; j_gene: TRBJ2-2; d_gene: .; abundance: few; CDR3nt: TGCAGTGCCTATAGTACCGGGGAGCTGTTTTTT; CDR3aa: CSAYSTGELFF
v_gene: TRBV3-1; j_gene: TRBJ2-7; d_gene: .; abundance: many; CDR3nt: TGTGCCAGCAGCCAGAGCTCCTACGAGCAGTACTTC; CDR3aa: CASSQSSYEQYF
v_gene: TRBV6-5; j_gene: TRBJ2-3; d_gene: TRBD2; abundance: many; CDR3nt: TGTGCCAGCAGTCCGTTAGCGGGAGTGAGAGGAGGAGATACGCAGTATTTT; CDR3aa: CASSPLAGVRGGDTQYF
v_gene: TRBV19; j_gene: TRBJ1-5; d_gene: .; abundance: few; CDR3nt: TGTGCCAGTAGGACGGGGCAGCCCCAGCATTTT; CDR3aa: CASRTGQPQHF
v_gene: TRBV6-5; j_gene: TRBJ2-7; d_gene: TRBD2; abundance: .; CDR3nt: TGTGCCAGCAGTAATCCAGGGACTAGCGCCTACGAGCAGTACTTC; CDR3aa: CASSNPGTSAYEQYF
v_gene: TRBV2; j_gene: TRBJ2-1; d_gene: TRBD1; abundance: few; CDR3nt: TGTGCCAGCAATGGACAGGGGGCGTGGTATGAGCAGTTCTTC; CDR3aa: CASNGQGAWYEQFF
v_gene: TRBV11-2; j_gene: TRBJ1-4; d_gene: .; abundance: .; CDR3nt: TGTGCCAGCAGCTTAGAAGCCAGGGTGCATGAAAAACTGTTTTTT; CDR3aa: CASSLEARVHEKLFF
v_gene: TRBV3-1; j_gene: TRBJ2-2; d_gene: .; abundance: many; CDR3nt: TGTGCCAGCAGCCAAGTCGGGGGCACCGGGGAGCTGTTTTTT; CDR3aa: CASSQVGGTGELFF
v_gene: TRBV12-3/TRBV12-4; j_gene: TRBJ1-1; d_gene: .; abundance: many; CDR3nt: TGTGCCAGCAGCTTCGGACAGAACACTGAAGCTTTCTTT; CDR3aa: CASSFGQNTEAFF
v_gene: TRBV28; j_gene: TRBJ1-6; d_gene: .; abundance: .; CDR3nt: TGTGCCAGCAGTTTGGATACCGGGACAAATTATAATTCACCCCTCCACTTT; CDR3aa: CASSLDTGTNYNSPLHF
v_gene: TRBV20-1; j_gene: TRBJ2-3; d_gene: TRBD2; abundance: many; CDR3nt: TGCAGTGCTCTGAGCGGGAGTGGGGCAGATACGCAGTATTTT; CDR3aa: CSALSGSGADTQYF
v_gene: TRBV6-6; j_gene: TRBJ1-1; d_gene: .; abundance: .; CDR3nt: TGTGCCAGCCACGAGGACCTTGGGTACACTGAAGCTTTCTTT; CDR3aa: CASHEDLGYTEAFF
v_gene: TRBV7-2; j_gene: TRBJ2-1; d_gene: TRBD2; abundance: .; CDR3nt: TGTGCCAGCAGCTTAGGACTAGCGGGAGCCGATGAGCAGTTCTTC; CDR3aa: CASSLGLAGADEQFF
v_gene: TRBV20-1; j_gene: TRBJ2-1; d_gene: TRBD2; abundance: .; CDR3nt: TGCAGTGCTAGATTGAATAAACCGGGACTAGCGGGAGCAAGTAATGAGCAGTTCTTC; CDR3aa: CSARLNKPGLAGASNEQFF
v_gene: TRBV28; j_gene: TRBJ2-2; d_gene: TRBD2; abundance: .; CDR3nt: TGTGCCAGCAGTTTTCCGAGCGGGAGCCCCGGGGAGCTGTTTTTT; CDR3aa: CASSFPSGSPGELFF
v_gene: TRBV11-2; j_gene: TRBJ2-1; d_gene: .; abundance: .; CDR3nt: TGTGCCAGCAGCCCCTCAGCCGTTGAGCAGTTCTTC; CDR3aa: CASSPSAVEQFF
v_gene: TRBV10-2; j_gene: TRBJ2-1; d_gene: TRBD2; abundance: .; CDR3nt: TGCGCCACCAATGGACTAGCGAACAATGAGCAGTTCTTC; CDR3aa: CATNGLANNEQFF
v_gene: TRBV3-1; j_gene: TRBJ1-2; d_gene: .; abundance: .; CDR3nt: TGTGCCAGCAGCCCAACGGCCAGTTCCTATGGCTACACCTTC; CDR3aa: CASSPTASSYGYTF
v_gene: TRBV7-8; j_gene: TRBJ2-1; d_gene: .; abundance: .; CDR3nt: TGTGCCAGCAGCCCATCCCCTGGGAATGAGCAGTTCTTC; CDR3aa: CASSPSPGNEQFF
v_gene: TRBV18; j_gene: TRBJ2-3; d_gene: .; abundance: .; CDR3nt: TGTGCCAGCTCACCACTTCAGGACACAGCTACGCAGTATTTT; CDR3aa: CASSPLQDTATQYF
v_gene: TRBV3-1; j_gene: TRBJ2-1; d_gene: .; abundance: few; CDR3nt: TGTGCCAGCAGTTCTTATAGGGGTGAGCAGTTCTTC; CDR3aa: CASSSYRGEQFF
v_gene: TRBV6-2/TRBV6-3; j_gene: TRBJ1-2; d_gene: .; abundance: .; CDR3nt: TGTGCCAGCAATCTGGGAGACCCTTATGGCTACACCTTC; CDR3aa: CASNLGDPYGYTF
v_gene: TRBV5-1; j_gene: TRBJ2-3; d_gene: TRBD1; abundance: .; CDR3nt: TGCGCCAGCAGCTTCCTCCCCGGGACAGGGGGGACCACAGATACGCAGTATTTT; CDR3aa: CASSFLPGTGGTTDTQYF
v_gene: TRBV3-1; j_gene: TRBJ1-6; d_gene: TRBD1; abundance: .; CDR3nt: TGTGCCAGCAGCCATCTGGGACAGCCGAATTCACCCCTCCACTTT; CDR3aa: CASSHLGQPNSPLHF
v_gene: TRBV7-2; j_gene: TRBJ2-3; d_gene: TRBD2; abundance: few; CDR3nt: TGTGCCAGCATGCCAGCGGGAAGGCGGAATACGCAGTATTTT; CDR3aa: CASMPAGRRNTQYF
v_gene: TRBV5-1; j_gene: TRBJ2-1; d_gene: TRBD2; abundance: .; CDR3nt: TGCGCCAGCAGCTCTAGCGGGGGAAGCTCCTACAATGAGCAGTTCTTC; CDR3aa: CASSSSGGSSYNEQFF
v_gene: TRBV7-2; j_gene: TRBJ2-4; d_gene: .; abundance: .; CDR3nt: TGTGCCAGCAGCTTATCCTCGTGGGGTAGTTTAGCCAAAAACATTCAGTACTTC; CDR3aa: CASSLSSWGSLAKNIQYF
v_gene: TRBV10-3; j_gene: TRBJ1-6; d_gene: .; abundance: .; CDR3nt: TGTGCCACCAGACAGTCTTCACCCCTCCACTTT; CDR3aa: CATRQSSPLHF
v_gene: TRBV20-1; j_gene: TRBJ1-1; d_gene: TRBD1; abundance: many; CDR3nt: TGCAGTGCCCGGGGACAGTTGAACACTGAAGCTTTCTTT; CDR3aa: CSARGQLNTEAFF
v_gene: TRBV7-9; j_gene: TRBJ2-3; d_gene: .; abundance: few; CDR3nt: TGTGCCCTATCCTCGAGTGATACGCAGTATTTT; CDR3aa: CALSSSDTQYF
v_gene: TRBV2; j_gene: TRBJ1-2; d_gene: .; abundance: many; CDR3nt: TGTGCCAGCAGTCCCTCTCAGGGCTATGGCTACACCTTC; CDR3aa: CASSPSQGYGYTF
v_gene: TRBV7-3; j_gene: TRBJ2-1; d_gene: .; abundance: .; CDR3nt: TGTGCCAGCAGCTTACAAGCGCCTACAGTGGTCTCCTACAATGAGCAGTTCTTC; CDR3aa: CASSLQAPTVVSYNEQFF
v_gene: TRBV24-1; j_gene: TRBJ2-1; d_gene: .; abundance: many; CDR3nt: TGTGCCACCAGTGATTTTACGTCGGGGAATGAGCAGTTCTTC; CDR3aa: CATSDFTSGNEQFF
v_gene: TRBV7-3; j_gene: TRBJ2-3; d_gene: TRBD2; abundance: .; CDR3nt: TGTGCCAGCAGCCGAGACGGACTAGTCGCAGATACGCAGTATTTT; CDR3aa: CASSRDGLVADTQYF
v_gene: TRBV20-1; j_gene: TRBJ1-1; d_gene: TRBD1; abundance: few; CDR3nt: TGCAGTGCTAGCCTGGAGGGACAGGGGACCACTGAAGCTTTCTTT; CDR3aa: CSASLEGQGTTEAFF
v_gene: TRBV7-2; j_gene: TRBJ2-7; d_gene: .; abundance: .; CDR3nt: TGTGCCAGCAGCTTAGATACCTACGAGCAGTACTTC; CDR3aa: CASSLDTYEQYF
v_gene: TRBV19; j_gene: TRBJ2-2; d_gene: .; abundance: few; CDR3nt: TGTGCCAGTAGCAGCCCGGTACCGGGGCTGGGGGCGAACACCGGGGAGCTGTTTTTT; CDR3aa: CASSSPVPGLGANTGELFF
v_gene: TRBV5-1; j_gene: TRBJ2-2; d_gene: .; abundance: few; CDR3nt: TGCGCCAGCAGCTTGTCTCGGGCTGCGGCCACCGGGGAGCTGTTTTTT; CDR3aa: CASSLSRAAATGELFF
v_gene: TRBV20-1; j_gene: TRBJ2-7; d_gene: TRBD2; abundance: .; CDR3nt: TGCAGTGCTAGAGCCCGCCCGGGGGGAACCTACGAGCAGTACTTC; CDR3aa: CSARARPGGTYEQYF
v_gene: TRBV6-1; j_gene: TRBJ1-6; d_gene: .; abundance: .; CDR3nt: TGTGCCAGCAGTGCCGTGGCGGGTTCACCCCTCCACTTT; CDR3aa: CASSAVAGSPLHF
v_gene: TRBV10-2; j_gene: TRBJ1-1; d_gene: .; abundance: .; CDR3nt: TGCGCCAGCAGACCCACAAGGAACACTGAAGCTTTCTTT; CDR3aa: CASRPTRNTEAFF
v_gene: TRBV11-2; j_gene: TRBJ1-4; d_gene: .; abundance: .; CDR3nt: TGTGCCAGCAGCCCTGAAGCGGGGGAAAAACTGTTTTTT; CDR3aa: CASSPEAGEKLFF
v_gene: TRBV29-1; j_gene: TRBJ2-3; d_gene: TRBD1; abundance: .; CDR3nt: TGCAGCGCGCTACAGGGGGGTGTTAGCACAGATACGCAGTATTTT; CDR3aa: CSALQGGVSTDTQYF
v_gene: TRBV18; j_gene: TRBJ2-1; d_gene: .; abundance: .; CDR3nt: TGTGCCAGCTCACCCACGTCGGACAATGAGCAGTTCTTC; CDR3aa: CASSPTSDNEQFF
v_gene: TRBV3-1; j_gene: TRBJ2-1; d_gene: .; abundance: few; CDR3nt: TGTGCCAGCAGCCAAGGCGCTGGGGTCTACAATGAGCAGTTCTTC; CDR3aa: CASSQGAGVYNEQFF
v_gene: TRBV18; j_gene: TRBJ1-4; d_gene: TRBD1; abundance: many; CDR3nt: TGTGCCAGCTCACCCCGAACAGGGGAAGGTGAAAAACTGTTTTTT; CDR3aa: CASSPRTGEGEKLFF
v_gene: TRBV2; j_gene: TRBJ1-2; d_gene: .; abundance: many; CDR3nt: TGTGCCAGCAGATGGGAGGTTTTCCCCTATGGCTACACCTTC; CDR3aa: CASRWEVFPYGYTF
v_gene: TRBV6-5; j_gene: TRBJ1-1; d_gene: TRBD1; abundance: .; CDR3nt: TGTGCCAGCAGGAGACAGGGAGGTTCTGAAGCTTTCTTT; CDR3aa: CASRRQGGSEAFF